This entry concerns a single T cell receptor (beta chain). Its specificity is not known. The data were obtained in a study of T cell repertoires and Cas9 in healthy adults. Overall study context: Characterization of SpCas9-reactive CD4 and CD8 T cells covered multi-effector potency, cytotoxicity and lineage.

Profiling relied on immunoSEQ multiplex PCR, and the TCRdb table lists in-frame clones only, not all of them. The sample lists under 25,000 clones, around nine tenths occurring once. The study's findings and limits: In vitro, SpCas9-reactive Tregs were reported to curb effector T cell proliferation and function.

Germline CDR1 is MNHEY and CDR2 is SVGAGI. Trimming cost V 4 bases and J 6 bases; bases outside gene matches: 8. CDR3 size: 14 residues. The sample taken for sequencing was CD4+ effector T cells (CD127+, CD25-, CD137-, CD154-) from PBMCs; culture status not recorded. The chain has TRBV6-5 and TRBJ2-7; 8 bases match TRBD1. This clonotype was obtained from a human donor in good health. The CDR3 DNA reads TGTGCCAGCAGTTCACAAGGGACAGGAGCCGAGCAGTACTTC. It specifies CASSSQGTGAEQYF.